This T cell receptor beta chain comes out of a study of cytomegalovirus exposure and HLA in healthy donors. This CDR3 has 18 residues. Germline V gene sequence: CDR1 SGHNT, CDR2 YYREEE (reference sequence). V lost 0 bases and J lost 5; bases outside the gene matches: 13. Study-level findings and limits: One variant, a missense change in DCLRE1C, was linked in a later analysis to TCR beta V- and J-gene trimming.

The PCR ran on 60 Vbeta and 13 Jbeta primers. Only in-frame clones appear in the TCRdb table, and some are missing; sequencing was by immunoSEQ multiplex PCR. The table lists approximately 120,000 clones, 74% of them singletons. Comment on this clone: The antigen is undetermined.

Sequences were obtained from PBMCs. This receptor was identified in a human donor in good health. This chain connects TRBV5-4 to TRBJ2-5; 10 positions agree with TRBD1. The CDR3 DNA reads TGTGCCAGCAGCTTGGGGGGACAGGGGACCCCCTTGCGGGAGACCCAGTACTTC. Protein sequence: CASSLGGQGTPLRETQYF.